This TCR beta chain was profiled in a study of T cells in Graves' hyperthyroidism and ophthalmopathy. At the level of the study: Peripheral blood was collected at initial diagnosis, before any treatment.

Ten or more counts support this clonotype. The CDR3 runs 14 residues. The ends lost 1 base at V and 5 bases at J; junction bases unmatched: 4. Per the germline V gene, CDR1 is SEHNR and CDR2 is FQNEAQ (reference sequence). Amplified TCR beta CDR3 regions derived from RNA transcripts. Carried out on the TCR CDR3, a first-round RT-PCR used the HTBI primer set. In TCRdb, the multiplex PCR reads were re-called with MiXCR into one record per CDR3 protein. The sample lists approximately 620,000 distinct CDR3 sequences, roughly a sixth occurring once. A Clinical Activity Score of at least 3, a NOSPECS grade of at least 4 and a duration under 3 months were recorded in the ophthalmopathy patients. Pregnant or lactating patients were excluded, as were those with uncontrolled infection or other autoimmune disease. Fresh 10 ml peripheral blood yielded PBMCs.

Sequences were obtained from blood. The TCR was taken from a woman aged 40 to 50 with Graves' ophthalmopathy. The genes are TRBV7-9 and TRBJ2-5; the match to TRBD2 covers 7 bases. DNA of the CDR3: TGTGCCAGCAGCTTAGGAAGCGGGGAGGAGACCCAGTACTTC. As protein: CASSLGSGEETQYF.